This T cell receptor (beta chain) was obtained from a study of CD8 T cell repertoires and HIV-1 epitope variants. Study at large: Separate from the cultures, 1M uncultured T cells served as baseline.

Data came from immunoSEQ multiplex PCR; TCRdb stores just in-frame clones and leaves some out. The table has some 100,000 clones, almost 75% seen once. Trimming stripped 6 bases from V and 6 bases from J, with 8 bases between. CDR3 length: 10 amino acids. Germline loops: CDR1 GTSNPN, CDR2 SVGIG (reference sequence). The table lists this clone with a few counts. The V and J genes are TRBV30 and TRBJ1-2; D ambiguous. The TCR was taken from a male donor with HIV. Sequenced material: uncultured baseline CD8+ T cells from peripheral blood mononuclear cells (PBMCs). The CDR3 here is CACPVNGYTF. DNA of the CDR3: TGTGCCTGCCCAGTGAATGGCTACACCTTC.